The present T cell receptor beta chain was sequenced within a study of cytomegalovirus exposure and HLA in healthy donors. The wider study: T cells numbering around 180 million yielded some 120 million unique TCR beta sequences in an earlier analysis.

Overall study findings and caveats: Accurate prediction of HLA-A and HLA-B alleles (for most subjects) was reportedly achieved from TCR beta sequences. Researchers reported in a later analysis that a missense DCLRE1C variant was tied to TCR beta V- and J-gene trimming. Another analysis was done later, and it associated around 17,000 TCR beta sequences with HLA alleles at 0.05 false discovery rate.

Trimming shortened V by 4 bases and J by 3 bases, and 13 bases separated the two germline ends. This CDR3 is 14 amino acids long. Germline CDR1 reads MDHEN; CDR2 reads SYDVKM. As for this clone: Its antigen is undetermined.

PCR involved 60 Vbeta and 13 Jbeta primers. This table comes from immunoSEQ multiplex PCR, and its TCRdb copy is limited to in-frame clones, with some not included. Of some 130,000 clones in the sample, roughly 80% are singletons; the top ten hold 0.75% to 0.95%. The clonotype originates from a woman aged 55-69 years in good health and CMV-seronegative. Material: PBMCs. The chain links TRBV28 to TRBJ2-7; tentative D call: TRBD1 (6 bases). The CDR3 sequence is CASSYVRGYYEQYF. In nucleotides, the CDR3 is TGTGCCAGCAGTTATGTCAGGGGATACTACGAGCAGTACTTC.